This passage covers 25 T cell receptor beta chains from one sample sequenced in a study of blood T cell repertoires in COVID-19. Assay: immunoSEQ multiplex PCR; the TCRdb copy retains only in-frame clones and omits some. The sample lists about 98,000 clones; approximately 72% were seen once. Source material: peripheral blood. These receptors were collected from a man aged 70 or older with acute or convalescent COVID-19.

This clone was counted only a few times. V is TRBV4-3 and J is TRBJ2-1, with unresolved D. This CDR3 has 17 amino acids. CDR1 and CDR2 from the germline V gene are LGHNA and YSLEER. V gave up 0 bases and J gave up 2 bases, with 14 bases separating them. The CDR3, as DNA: TGCGCCAGCAGCCAAGATGGGTTGAGCGCACCCTACAATGAGCAGTTCTTC. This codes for CASSQDGLSAPYNEQFF.

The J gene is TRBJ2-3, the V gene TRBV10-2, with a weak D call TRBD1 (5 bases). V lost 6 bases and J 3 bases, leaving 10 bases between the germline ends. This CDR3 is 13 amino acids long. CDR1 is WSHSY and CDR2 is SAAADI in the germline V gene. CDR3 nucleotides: TGCGCCAGCAGAGGGCAGGGAACAGATACGCAGTATTTT. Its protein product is CASRGQGTDTQYF.

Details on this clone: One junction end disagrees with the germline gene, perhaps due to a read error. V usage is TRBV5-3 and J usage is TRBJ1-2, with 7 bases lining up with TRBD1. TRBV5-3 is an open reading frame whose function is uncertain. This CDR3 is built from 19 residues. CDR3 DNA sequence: TGTGCCAGAAGCTTGGCCAAGACAGGGAGAGGGGTTGGTCGCTATCGCTACACCTTC. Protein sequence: CARSLAKTGRGVGRYRYTF.

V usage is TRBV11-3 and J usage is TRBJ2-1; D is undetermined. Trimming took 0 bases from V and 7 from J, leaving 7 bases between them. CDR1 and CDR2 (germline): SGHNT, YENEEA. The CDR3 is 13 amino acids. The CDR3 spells CASSLEIANEQFF. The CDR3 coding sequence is TGTGCCAGCAGCTTAGAAATAGCTAATGAGCAGTTCTTC.

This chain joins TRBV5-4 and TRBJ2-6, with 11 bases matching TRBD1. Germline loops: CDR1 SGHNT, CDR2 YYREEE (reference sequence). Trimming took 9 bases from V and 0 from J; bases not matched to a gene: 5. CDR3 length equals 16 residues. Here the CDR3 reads CATGQGASSGANVLTF. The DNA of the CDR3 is TGTGCCACTGGACAGGGGGCCTCCTCTGGGGCCAACGTCCTGACTTTC.

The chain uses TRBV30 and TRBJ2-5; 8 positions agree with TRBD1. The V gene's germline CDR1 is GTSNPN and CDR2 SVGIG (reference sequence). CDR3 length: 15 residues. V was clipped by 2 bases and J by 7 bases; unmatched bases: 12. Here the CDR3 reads CAWSSWDRLGRTQYF. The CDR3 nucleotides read TGTGCCTGGAGTTCCTGGGACAGGCTGGGCCGGACCCAGTACTTC.

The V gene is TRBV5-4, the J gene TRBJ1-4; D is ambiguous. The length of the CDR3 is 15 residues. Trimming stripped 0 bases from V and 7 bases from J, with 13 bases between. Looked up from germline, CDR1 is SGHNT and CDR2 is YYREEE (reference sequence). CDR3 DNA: TGTGCCAGCAGCTTGGCGGCGGGGATGGCTGAAAAACTGTTTTTT. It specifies CASSLAAGMAEKLFF.

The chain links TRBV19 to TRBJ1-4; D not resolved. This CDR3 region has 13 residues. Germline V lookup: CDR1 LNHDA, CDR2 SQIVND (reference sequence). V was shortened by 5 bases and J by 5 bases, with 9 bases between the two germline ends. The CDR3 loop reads CASSEVWNEKLFF. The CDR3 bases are TGTGCCAGTAGTGAGGTCTGGAATGAAAAACTGTTTTTT.

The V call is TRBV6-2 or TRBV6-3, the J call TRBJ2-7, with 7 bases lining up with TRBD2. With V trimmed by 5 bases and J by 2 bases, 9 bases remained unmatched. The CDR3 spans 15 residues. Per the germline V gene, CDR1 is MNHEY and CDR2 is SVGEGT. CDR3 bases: TGTGCCAGCAGTAGCCTAGCGGCCAACCCCTACGAGCAGTACTTC. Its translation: CASSSLAANPYEQYF.

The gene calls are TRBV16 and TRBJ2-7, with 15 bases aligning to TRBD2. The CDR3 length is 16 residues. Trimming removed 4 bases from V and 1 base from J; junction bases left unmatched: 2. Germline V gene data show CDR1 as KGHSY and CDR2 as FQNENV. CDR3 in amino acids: CASSLGLAGGSYEQYF. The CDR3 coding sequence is TGTGCCAGCAGCCTGGGACTAGCGGGAGGATCCTACGAGCAGTACTTC.

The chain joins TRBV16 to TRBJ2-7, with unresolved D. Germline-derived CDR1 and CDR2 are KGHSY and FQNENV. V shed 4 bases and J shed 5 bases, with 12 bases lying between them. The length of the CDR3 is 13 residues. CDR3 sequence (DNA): TGTGCCAGCAGCCCTGCTGGAGTGCACGAGCAGTACTTC. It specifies CASSPAGVHEQYF.

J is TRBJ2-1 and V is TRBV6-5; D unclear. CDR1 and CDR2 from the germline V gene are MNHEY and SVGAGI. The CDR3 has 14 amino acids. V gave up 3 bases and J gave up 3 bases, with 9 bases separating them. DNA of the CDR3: TGTGCCAGCAGTTATTCCCTAAACTACAATGAGCAGTTCTTC. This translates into CASSYSLNYNEQFF.

This chain's CDR3 is CASSVRTGLRTDTQYF. The CDR3 DNA reads as TGTGCCAGCAGCGTCAGGACAGGGTTACGCACAGATACGCAGTATTTT. The V and J genes are TRBV5-4 and TRBJ2-3, with 8 bases that match TRBD1. CDR1 and CDR2 (germline): SGHNT, YYREEE (reference sequence). V was clipped by 4 bases and J by 1 base; unmatched bases: 8. This CDR3 region has 16 residues.

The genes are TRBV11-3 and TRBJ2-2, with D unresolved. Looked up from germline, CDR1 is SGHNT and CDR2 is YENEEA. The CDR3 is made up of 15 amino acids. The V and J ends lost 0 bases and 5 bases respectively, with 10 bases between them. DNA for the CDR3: TGTGCCAGCAGCTTAGATTCGGTGGTGACCGGGGAGCTGTTTTTT. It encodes CASSLDSVVTGELFF.

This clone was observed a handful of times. CDR3 nucleotides: TGTGCCACCGCGGGGGATATCGACGAGCAGTACTTC. Translated, it gives CATAGDIDEQYF. V and J are TRBV24-1 and TRBJ2-7; 7 bases are shared with TRBD2. Germline V gene sequence: CDR1 KGHDR, CDR2 SFDVKD. CDR3 size: 12 residues. Trimming cost V 9 bases and J 5 bases; bases outside gene matches: 6.

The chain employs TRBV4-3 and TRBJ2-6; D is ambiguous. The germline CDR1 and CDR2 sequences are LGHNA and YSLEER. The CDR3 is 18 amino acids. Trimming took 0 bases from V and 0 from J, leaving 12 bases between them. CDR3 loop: CASSQDQAFRSGANVLTF. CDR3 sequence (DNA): TGCGCCAGCAGCCAAGATCAAGCTTTCCGCTCTGGGGCCAACGTCCTGACTTTC.

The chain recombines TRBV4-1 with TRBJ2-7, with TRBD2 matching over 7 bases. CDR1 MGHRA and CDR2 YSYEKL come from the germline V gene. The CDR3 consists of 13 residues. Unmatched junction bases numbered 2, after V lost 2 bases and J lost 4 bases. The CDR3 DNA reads TGCGCCAGCAGCCAATTGGGACTATACGAGCAGTACTTC. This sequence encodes CASSQLGLYEQYF.

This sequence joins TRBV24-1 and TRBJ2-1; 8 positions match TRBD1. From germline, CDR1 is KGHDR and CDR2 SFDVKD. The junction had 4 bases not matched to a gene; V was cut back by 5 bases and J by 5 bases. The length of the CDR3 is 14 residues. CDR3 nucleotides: TGTGCCACCAGTGCAGGGGGCGCGAACAATGAGCAGTTCTTC. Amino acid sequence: CATSAGGANNEQFF.

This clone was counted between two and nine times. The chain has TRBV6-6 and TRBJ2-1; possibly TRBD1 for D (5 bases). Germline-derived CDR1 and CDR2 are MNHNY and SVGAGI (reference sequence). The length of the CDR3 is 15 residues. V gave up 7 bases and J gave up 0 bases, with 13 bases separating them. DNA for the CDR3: TGTGCCAGCACTCGACAGTCTGACTCCTACAATGAGCAGTTCTTC. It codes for CASTRQSDSYNEQFF.

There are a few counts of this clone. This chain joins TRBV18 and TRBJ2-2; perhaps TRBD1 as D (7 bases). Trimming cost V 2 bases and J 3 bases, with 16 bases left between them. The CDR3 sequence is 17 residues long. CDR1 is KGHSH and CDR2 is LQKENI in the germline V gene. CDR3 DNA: TGTGCCAGCTCACCAACCTCCAGGGGGGCGCACACCGGGGAGCTGTTTTTT. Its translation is CASSPTSRGAHTGELFF.

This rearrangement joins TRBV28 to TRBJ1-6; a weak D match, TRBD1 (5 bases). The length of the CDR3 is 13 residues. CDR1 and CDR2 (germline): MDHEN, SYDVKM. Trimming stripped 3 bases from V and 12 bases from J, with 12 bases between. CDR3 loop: CASSLAQGGPLHF. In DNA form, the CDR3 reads TGTGCCAGCAGTTTGGCTCAGGGCGGACCCCTCCACTTT.

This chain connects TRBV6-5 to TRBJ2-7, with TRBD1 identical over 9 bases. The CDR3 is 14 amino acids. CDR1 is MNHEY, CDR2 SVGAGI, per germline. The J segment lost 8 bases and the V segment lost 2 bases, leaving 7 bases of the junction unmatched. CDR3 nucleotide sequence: TGTGCCAGCAGTTACCGGACAGGGGAGACGCAGCAGTACTTC. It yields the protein CASSYRTGETQQYF.

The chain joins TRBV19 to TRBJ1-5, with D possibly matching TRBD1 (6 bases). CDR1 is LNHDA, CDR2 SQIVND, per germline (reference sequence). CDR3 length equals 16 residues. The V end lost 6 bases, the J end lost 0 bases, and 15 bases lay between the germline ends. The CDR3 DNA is TGTGCCAGTAGGATTGACAGGACATATAGCAATCAGCCCCAGCATTTT. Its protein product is CASRIDRTYSNQPQHF. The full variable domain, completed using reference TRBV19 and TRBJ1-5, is DGGITQSPKYLFRKEGQNVTLSCEQNLNHDAMYWYRQDPGQGLRLIYYSQIVNDFQKGDIAEGYSVSREKKESFPLTVTSAQKNPTAFYLCASRIDRTYSNQPQHFGDGTRLSIL.

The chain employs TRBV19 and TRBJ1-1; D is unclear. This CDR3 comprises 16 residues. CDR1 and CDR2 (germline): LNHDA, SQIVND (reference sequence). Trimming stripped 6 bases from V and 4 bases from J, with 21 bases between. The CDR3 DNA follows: TGTGCCAGTAGCCCCTCCCTTGAGAGGGAGGCCACTGAAGCTTTCTTT. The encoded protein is CASSPSLEREATEAFF.

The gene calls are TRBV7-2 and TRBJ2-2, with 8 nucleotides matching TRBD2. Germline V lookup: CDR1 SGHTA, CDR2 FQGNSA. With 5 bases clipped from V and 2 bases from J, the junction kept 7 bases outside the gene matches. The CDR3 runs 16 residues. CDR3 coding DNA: TGTGCCAGCAGCCCTAATGGACTAGCTAACACCGGGGAGCTGTTTTTT. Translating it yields CASSPNGLANTGELFF.